What follows describes a single TCR beta chain. Its antigen is unknown. Fresh peripheral blood, around 9.2 ml of it, supplied the PBMCs. This sample was included in a study of T cells in Graves' hyperthyroidism and ophthalmopathy. Study outcomes and limitations: It was a median approximately 6.9 months before onset that the model predicted ophthalmopathy. Appearing also in blood were most of the thyroid clonotypes expanded above 0.001.

The source material, RNA transcripts, was used to amplify TCR beta CDR3 regions. Carried out on the TCR CDR3, a first-round RT-PCR used the HTBI primer set. MiXCR was run by TCRdb on the multiplex PCR reads, yielding one entry per CDR3 protein. The sample contains a few hundred thousand distinct CDR3 sequences, approximately 14% of which appear only once. Per the germline V gene, CDR1 is LGHNA and CDR2 is YSLEER. CDR3 length: 12 residues. Trimming cost V 8 bases and J 7 bases, with 12 bases left between them. What was sequenced was blood. The chain employs TRBV4-3 and TRBJ2-1; D remains unclear. The TCR sequence derives from a woman aged 30 to 39 with Graves' hyperthyroidism. The CDR3 is CASASLANEQFF. The CDR3 nucleotides are TGCGCCAGCGCATCATTAGCTAATGAGCAGTTCTTC.